The present T cell receptor (beta chain) was sequenced within a study of blood T cell repertoires in COVID-19. As for the study in general: Samples representing acute and convalescent COVID-19 were sourced from the United States, Italy and Spain. T cells, B-cell-depleted T cells, or PBMCs supplied cDNA or gDNA.

As processed by the authors: Estimation of nucleated cell counts was performed using reference gene primer amplification. Profiling relied on immunoSEQ multiplex PCR, and the TCRdb table lists in-frame clones only, not all of them. That table supplies the V and J calls and clone size; D and trimming were determined from the DNA. The sample records about 100,000 clones, around four fifths being singletons. The CDR3 runs 17 residues. Losses at the gene ends were 1 base for V and 5 bases for J; bases not matched to a gene: 11. Germline lookup yields CDR1 SNHLY and CDR2 FYNNEI. This clone was seen a handful of times.

The V gene is TRBV2, the J gene TRBJ1-5; 7 nucleotides match TRBD1. Sequencing was carried out using peripheral blood. The receptor was derived from a man in his 70s with active or convalescent COVID-19. CDR3 sequence: CASSEGGGTDLYQPQHF. CDR3 coding DNA: TGTGCCAGCAGTGAAGGCGGCGGGACAGATTTATATCAGCCCCAGCATTTT. The entire variable domain, with the rest obtained from reference TRBV2 and TRBJ1-5, is as follows: EPEVTQTPSHQVTQMGQEVILRCVPISNHLYFYWYRQILGQKVEFLVSFYNNEISEKSEIFDDQFSVERPDGSNFTLKIRSTKLEDSAMYFCASSEGGGTDLYQPQHFGDGTRLSIL.